Shown below are 26 T cell receptor beta chains from a single sample sequenced in a study of CD8 T cells in Susac syndrome. With random hexamers, reverse transcription was performed on roughly 0.5 to 1 ug of RNA. TCRdb passed the immunoSEQ multiplex PCR reads through MiXCR, listing each CDR3 protein once. The repertoire includes about 140,000 distinct CDR3 sequences, 90% to 95% of them detected once, and over 0.25% sits in the top ten. Sequencing was performed on CD8+ T cells from PBMCs. These receptors were collected from a human donor in good health.

The rearrangement joins TRBV6-6 to TRBJ2-3, with a weak D call TRBD1 (6 bases). CDR3 length: 14 residues. The germline gives CDR1 MNHNY, CDR2 SVGAGI (reference sequence). V was trimmed by 10 bases and J by 0 bases, leaving 14 bases between them. This CDR3 reads CATETGESTDTQYF. In DNA form, the CDR3 reads TGTGCCACAGAGACAGGAGAGAGCACAGATACGCAGTATTTT.

The chain joins TRBV12-3 or TRBV12-4 to TRBJ2-6; the match to TRBD2 covers 7 bases. The CDR3 covers 14 residues. Trimming at V came to 8 bases and at J to 1 base, leaving 2 bases not matched to a gene. Written as DNA, the CDR3 is TGTGCCAGCCAAGCGGGGTCTGGGGCCAACGTCCTGACTTTC. It translates to CASQAGSGANVLTF.

The CDR3 protein is CSAPMLILAGGHEQYF. CDR3 nucleotide sequence: TGCAGTGCTCCCATGCTTATACTAGCGGGAGGCCACGAGCAGTACTTC. This chain uses TRBV20-1 with TRBJ2-7; the match to TRBD2 covers 12 bases. The germline V gene has CDR1 DFQATT and CDR2 SNEGSKA (reference sequence). The junction had 13 bases not matched to a gene; V was cut back by 5 bases and J by 5 bases. The CDR3 consists of 16 residues.

The rearrangement links TRBV3-1 to TRBJ2-7; 8 bases agree with TRBD2. Germline values: CDR1 LGHDT, CDR2 YNNKEL (reference sequence). The CDR3 has 14 amino acids. J gave up 0 bases and V 6 bases, and 4 bases lay outside the gene matches. CDR3 in DNA: TGTGCCAGCAGAGCGAGCGGGGGCTCCTACGAGCAGTACTTC. Amino acids: CASRASGGSYEQYF.

The chain recombines TRBV19 with TRBJ2-1; 10 nucleotides align to TRBD2. CDR1 is LNHDA and CDR2 is SQIVND in the germline V gene (reference sequence). Trimming took 9 bases from V and 9 from J; bases not matched to a gene: 11. CDR3 length equals 14 residues. The CDR3 reads CASRTSGPFAEQFF. The CDR3 DNA reads TGTGCCAGCCGGACTAGCGGTCCCTTCGCTGAGCAGTTCTTC.

J is TRBJ2-3 and V is TRBV27; TRBD2 aligns across 13 bases. V shed 4 bases, J shed 4 bases, and the junction held 5 bases outside the gene matches. The germline gives CDR1 MNHEY, CDR2 SMNVEV (reference sequence). The length of the CDR3 is 16 residues. CDR3 sequence: CASSSLAGGPPDTQYF. DNA for the CDR3: TGTGCCAGCAGTTCACTAGCGGGAGGGCCTCCAGATACGCAGTATTTT.

The chain has TRBV4-2 and TRBJ1-2; D call uncertain. The CDR3 length is 16 residues. From germline, CDR1 is LGHNA and CDR2 YNFKEQ. V was pared by 1 base and J by 10 bases, with 22 bases between. CDR3 sequence (DNA): TGTGCCAGCAGCCAAGCCGTAAGGGAGGGATCCAAAGTCTACACCTTC. Amino acids: CASSQAVREGSKVYTF.

The genes are TRBV29-1 and TRBJ1-1; the match to TRBD1 covers 7 bases. Germline CDR1 reads SQVTM; CDR2 reads ANQGSEA. Germline trimming cut 4 bases from V and 3 bases from J; bases unmatched to any gene: 8. This CDR3 region has 14 residues. CDR3 nucleotide sequence: TGCAGCGTTGCAGGGGGGGGTTTGGACACTGAAGCTTTCTTT. Translated, it gives CSVAGGGLDTEAFF.

This clonotype appeared a single time. J is TRBJ2-1 and V is TRBV28, with unresolved D. Per the germline V gene, CDR1 is MDHEN and CDR2 is SYDVKM. V lost 5 bases, J lost 0 bases, and 5 bases lay in between. The length of the CDR3 is 13 residues. CDR3 protein: CASSLISYNEQFF. The CDR3 DNA sequence: TGTGCCAGCAGTCTCATCTCCTACAATGAGCAGTTCTTC. The full variable domain, with the rest looked up from reference TRBV28 and TRBJ2-1, is DVKVTQSSRYLVKRTGEKVFLECVQDMDHENMFWYRQDPGLGLRLIYFSYDVKMKEKGDIPEGYSVSREKKERFSLILESASTNQTSMYLCASSLISYNEQFFGPGTRLTVL.

Only one count was recorded for this clonotype. The V call is TRBV20-1, the J call TRBJ2-7; TRBD1 agrees at 7 bases. Germline V gene data show CDR1 as DFQATT and CDR2 as SNEGSKA (reference sequence). This CDR3 is built from 14 residues. V was clipped by 6 bases and J by 0 bases; unmatched bases: 8. The CDR3 bases are TGCAGTGCCCCGGCTCGGACAGGCTCCTACGAGCAGTACTTC. It encodes CSAPARTGSYEQYF.

CDR3 nucleotide sequence: TGTGCCACCAGCTGGACTAGCGGGAGAGGGGATACGCAGTATTTT. Its translation: CATSWTSGRGDTQYF. The genes are TRBV15 and TRBJ2-3, with TRBD2 matching 13 bases. The CDR3 contains 15 residues. V gave up 5 bases and J gave up 6 bases; unmatched junction bases: 5. Germline values: CDR1 LNHNV, CDR2 YYDKDF (reference sequence).

Remarks on this clonotype: A read error may produce the germline difference seen at one junction end. This rearrangement joins TRBV29-1 to TRBJ2-7; 7 bases line up with TRBD1. Germline V lookup: CDR1 SQVTM, CDR2 ANQGSEA. This CDR3 has 12 residues. CDR3 in amino acids: CSVKGQPYEQYF. The CDR3, as DNA: TGCAGCGTTAAGGGACAGCCCTATGAGCAGTACTTC.

The chain couples TRBV7-7 to TRBJ2-1; 9 bases line up with TRBD2. V lost 5 bases and J lost 5; bases outside the gene matches: 10. The V gene's germline CDR1 is SSHAT and CDR2 FNYEAQ (reference sequence). CDR3 length: 16 amino acids. The CDR3, as DNA: TGTGCCAGCAGCCCTAGACTAGCGGTCCCTAACAATGAGCAGTTCTTC. It yields the protein CASSPRLAVPNNEQFF.

This chain uses TRBV7-6 with TRBJ1-5; D ambiguous. Germline loops: CDR1 SGHVS, CDR2 FNYEAQ. Trimming took 5 bases from V and 0 from J, leaving 8 bases between them. This CDR3 spans 14 amino acids. The CDR3 protein is CASSPRDSNQPQHF. DNA for the CDR3: TGTGCCAGCAGCCCGAGGGATAGCAATCAGCCCCAGCATTTT.

The rearrangement uses TRBV5-4 and TRBJ2-3, with 7 bases matching TRBD2. The CDR3 has 14 amino acids. CDR1 and CDR2 from the germline V gene are SGHNT and YYREEE (reference sequence). V shed 4 bases, J shed 4 bases, and the junction held 6 bases outside the gene matches. CDR3 DNA sequence: TGTGCCAGCAGCCGGGGGAGGGCCGCAGATACGCAGTATTTT. It encodes CASSRGRAADTQYF.

The chain couples TRBV29-1 to TRBJ2-7; TRBD2 is a possible D gene (5 bases). This CDR3 contains 13 residues. Trimming took 2 bases from V and 0 from J, leaving 8 bases between them. Germline CDR1 SQVTM, CDR2 ANQGSEA. DNA of the CDR3: TGCAGCGTTGAATATGGGAGCTCCTACGAGCAGTACTTC. Amino acids: CSVEYGSSYEQYF.

The sample holds one count of this clonotype. The rearrangement links TRBV20-1 to TRBJ1-2, with D uncertain. CDR1 is DFQATT and CDR2 is SNEGSKA in the germline V gene (reference sequence). Trimming stripped 0 bases from V and 4 bases from J, with 3 bases between. This CDR3 is built from 11 residues. CDR3 bases: TGCAGTGCTAGAGATGGCTATGGCTACACCTTC. Its translation: CSARDGYGYTF.

Comments on this clonotype: Sequence at one end of the junction differs from germline and may be a read error. The chain recombines TRBV6-5 with TRBJ2-1; TRBD2 aligns across 9 bases. CDR3 length: 16 residues. The germline V gene encodes CDR1 MNHEY and CDR2 SVGAGI. CDR3 protein: CAGSDSGTSTYNEQFF. The CDR3 nucleotides read TGTGCCGGCAGCGACTCCGGGACTAGCACCTACAATGAGCAGTTCTTC.

The chain has TRBV20-1 and TRBJ1-5, with D possibly TRBD1 on 5 matching bases. Germline CDR1 DFQATT, CDR2 SNEGSKA (reference sequence). The CDR3 is made up of 14 amino acids. V lost 2 bases, J lost 6 bases, and 14 bases lay in between. The CDR3, as DNA: TGCAGTGCTAGAAGGGAAGGGGCTAGTCAGCCCCAGCATTTT. Amino acid sequence: CSARREGASQPQHF.

The chain is built from TRBV15 and TRBJ1-5; D is undetermined. V gave up 3 bases and J gave up 1 base, with 7 bases separating them. CDR1 and CDR2 (germline): LNHNV, YYDKDF (reference sequence). This CDR3 has 14 amino acids. The CDR3 DNA sequence: TGTGCCACCAGCAGGCCTGGAAGCAATCAGCCCCAGCATTTT. It encodes CATSRPGSNQPQHF. Variable domain in full (rest from reference TRBV15 and TRBJ1-5): DAMVIQNPRYQVTQFGKPVTLSCSQTLNHNVMYWYQQKSSQAPKLLFHYYDKDFNNEADTPDNFQSRRPNTSFCFLDIRSPGLGDTAMYLCATSRPGSNQPQHFGDGTRLSIL.

CDR3 sequence: CASKTGGYEQYF. The CDR3 coding sequence is TGTGCCAGCAAGACGGGGGGCTACGAGCAGTACTTC. The chain joins TRBV6-6 to TRBJ2-7; 7 nucleotides line up with TRBD2. The CDR3 spans 12 residues. CDR1 is MNHNY and CDR2 is SVGAGI in the germline V gene (reference sequence). Trimming took 7 bases from V and 3 from J; bases not matched to a gene: 3.

The CDR3 DNA reads as TGTGCCAGCAGCCCCGGGAGGGGCTACGAGCAGTACTTC. It yields the protein CASSPGRGYEQYF. V is TRBV13 and J is TRBJ2-7, with 8 bases aligning to TRBD2. Germline V lookup: CDR1 PRHDT, CDR2 FYEKMQ (reference sequence). V lost 5 bases and J lost 3; bases outside the gene matches: 3. This CDR3 is built from 13 residues. The complete variable domain, with remaining parts taken from reference TRBV13 and TRBJ2-7, reads AAGVIQSPRHLIKEKRETATLKCYPIPRHDTVYWYQQGPGQDPQFLISFYEKMQSDKGSIPDRFSAQQFSDYHSELNMSSLELGDSALYFCASSPGRGYEQYFGPGTRLTVT.

The chain recombines TRBV19 with TRBJ2-7; no definite D call. Trimming left V 11 bases short and J 0 bases short, with 14 bases between. The CDR3 sequence is 13 residues long. Germline values: CDR1 LNHDA, CDR2 SQIVND (reference sequence). The CDR3 here is CAVGPSTSYEQYF. CDR3 coding DNA: TGTGCCGTCGGGCCATCCACCTCCTACGAGCAGTACTTC.

The CDR3 bases are TGTGCCAGCAGCTTGGGGACAGATTTTACAGATACGCAGTATTTT. It encodes CASSLGTDFTDTQYF. The chain combines TRBV5-4 with TRBJ2-3, with D tentatively TRBD1 (6 bases). This CDR3 contains 15 residues. Trimming took 0 bases from V and 3 from J, leaving 11 bases between them. Germline values: CDR1 SGHNT, CDR2 YYREEE (reference sequence).

This clonotype appeared once. V and J are TRBV20-1 and TRBJ2-1, with 10 bases lining up with TRBD2. This CDR3 region has 16 residues. Germline V gene data show CDR1 as DFQATT and CDR2 as SNEGSKA (reference sequence). The trim removed 0 bases at V and 8 bases at J, leaving 10 bases unmatched. DNA of the CDR3: TGCAGTGCTAGAGATCGGCTGGCTAGCGGGAGCGATGAGCAGTTCTTC. Its translation is CSARDRLASGSDEQFF.

The rearrangement joins TRBV9 to TRBJ2-5; D may correspond to TRBD1 or TRBD2 (5 bases each). With 3 bases removed from V and 1 base from J, the gap between germline ends came to 10 bases. The CDR3 loop spans 14 amino acids. Per germline, CDR1 SGDLS and CDR2 YYNGEE. The CDR3 region is CASSEGRIQETQYF. The CDR3 DNA follows: TGTGCCAGCAGCGAGGGACGAATCCAAGAGACCCAGTACTTC.